What follows describes a single T cell receptor beta chain. The specificity of this receptor is unknown. No much larger clone exists at a distance of one base, and base qualities are not known. Library preparation employed the immunoSEQ multiplex PCR assay. For most patients, genomic DNA was isolated using the Qiagen DNeasy Blood and Tissue Kit and was shipped frozen to Adaptive Biotechnologies for TCR sequencing. High-throughput TCR-beta CDR3 sequencing of genomic DNA from most patients was performed by Adaptive Biotechnologies. On the authors' methods: TCR sequencing data for around 19 patients were retrieved from Adaptive's ImmunoSEQ software; a few other patients were processed with MiXCR and VDJtools. To correct CD4 versus CD8 sorting errors, sequences present in both subsets at a frequency ratio below 5:1 were removed. CDR3 nucleotide sequences shared between donor and recipient were removed because their origin could not be assigned. To be classed as alloreactive, a clone needed at least 2-fold expansion over unstimulated cells and a minimum CFSE-low frequency of 0.002% (template counts) or 0.001% (read counts). Clones detected in sequenced pre-transplant spleen, lymph node, or MLR CFSE-low populations of the donor or recipient were defined as mappable. Cumulative frequency of alloreactive clones was calculated as a percentage of all sequences weighted by copy number. This is the immuneACCESS table as TCRdb keeps it, with only in-frame sequences that have V and J called. A part of the clones is gone; compared with another copy, unresolved V genes explain less than half, and the rest is unexplained. The V and J calls and clone size are taken from that table; D and trimming were inferred from the DNA. The sample table holds some 79,000 clones, of which 85% to 90% were seen once. Of the sample, roughly 0.37% falls within the top ten clones.

This entry belongs to a study of graft-versus-host responses after intestinal transplantation (dated by TCRdb to about 2021). General notes on the study: The transplants that recipients got were multivisceral, liver-intestinal, or isolated intestinal. Every recipient was given anti-thymocyte globulin induction, then maintenance tacrolimus and steroids for roughly 3 years. Bulk TCR-beta CDR3 sequencing was used to track graft-versus-host and host-versus-graft alloreactive T cell clones in the graft, circulation and bone marrow after intestinal transplantation. To identify alloreactive clones, pre-transplant mixed lymphocyte reaction products were sequenced and then compared with unstimulated pre-transplant donor and recipient T cells. Of the roughly 26 intestinal transplant recipients enrolled in the cohort, one of whom was a retransplant, a few patients without pretransplant specimens were excluded. Donor T cell macrochimerism was defined as a peak of at least 4% donor T cells among recipient peripheral blood mononuclear cells. Samples from a few later patients were sequenced in-house on an Illumina MiSeq with MiXCR processing rather than by the commercial service.

What the authors observed across the whole study: Patients with donor T cell macrochimerism had high GvH to HvG T cell clonal ratios in their allografts. Conclusions were limited by the relatively low number and heterogeneity of intestinal transplant patients. Early after transplant, peak levels of circulating GvH clones were found to be associated with declines in HvG clones. GvH clones were detected in recipient bone marrow, and some of these GvH clones were observed earlier in ileal mucosa or blood, consistent with an intestinal mucosal origin.

The sample's time point label, decoded: cells obtained before transplantation from donor or recipient. CD3+CD4+ and CD3+CD8+ populations were FACS-sorted from unstimulated pre-transplant donor and recipient cells taken from spleen or lymph nodes. Sequenced here: unstimulated CD4+ T cells sorted from spleen or lymph node cells, sampled before intestinal transplant. This clonotype was obtained from a human donor who received an intestinal transplant.

The sequenced DNA is TGTGCCAGCAGCGAGAGGGGAGTGGGGGGGCTACGATCCAATGAGCAGTTCTTC. Its protein is CASSERGVGGLRSNEQFF. The chain links TRBV9 with TRBJ2-1; tentative D gene TRBD2, with 7 bases matching. CDR1 and CDR2 are drawn from the germline V gene: SGDLS, YYNGEE. V sheds 3 bases and J sheds 6 bases, leaving 25 bases between their ends. Measured from the cysteine to the phenylalanine, the CDR3 is 18 residues long. The retained sequence is limited to the CDR3, 54 bases, with the frame set at the first base.